This T cell receptor (beta chain) was sequenced in a study of blood T cell repertoires in COVID-19. Study in general: Sites in the United States, Italy and Spain provided acute and convalescent COVID-19 samples. From T cells, B-cell-depleted T cells, or PBMCs came the material, which was cDNA or gDNA.

Clinical history as reported by participants underpinned cohort assignment. All exposed participants met a person with COVID-19 within 2 weeks before entering the study. Data came from immunoSEQ multiplex PCR; TCRdb stores just in-frame clones and leaves some out. Of approximately 190,000 clones listed, 84% are singletons. To note about this clone: In the same sample, other DNA sequences code for this CDR3.

Sequencing was carried out using PBMCs or T cells enriched from blood (not recorded which). The source is a woman between 25 and 40 years old who had been exposed to COVID-19.

For the CDR3, the DNA is TGTGCCAGCAGCGAGGCAGGGGGCTCCGGGGAGCTGTTTTTT. It translates to CASSEAGGSGELFF. This sequence joins TRBV11-2 and TRBJ2-2, with 8 bases matching TRBD1. CDR1 is SGHAT and CDR2 is FQNNGV in the germline V gene. V was clipped by 5 bases and J by 6 bases; unmatched bases: 5. The CDR3 extends over 14 amino acids. Drawing the rest from reference TRBV11-2 and TRBJ2-2, the complete variable domain is EAGVAQSPRYKIIEKRQSVAFWCNPISGHATLYWYQQILGQGPKLLIQFQNNGVVDDSQLPKDRFSAERLKGVDSTLKIQPAKLEDSAVYLCASSEAGGSGELFFGEGSRLTVL.